This T cell receptor beta chain appears in the sequencing data of a study of T cell repertoires in cytomegalovirus infection. Study overall: Both recently identified HLA-C-restricted and well-studied HLA-B-restricted CMV epitopes were used in the study. Indications of both CMV infection and matching HLA type were provided by public TCR beta signatures. Regarding the study as a whole: HLA-C-restricted, CMV-specific TCR beta clonotypes were dominant ex vivo. People with CMV and the relevant HLA were identified by cumulative public TCR beta family frequency.

TCRdb ran MiXCR on the reads and lists one entry per CDR3 protein. The sample records 550,000 to 700,000 distinct CDR3 sequences, approximately 40% being singletons. Germline CDR1 reads SGDLS; CDR2 reads YYNGEE. The V and J ends lost 1 base and 5 bases, in that order; junction bases with no gene match: 6. This CDR3 contains 14 residues. About this clonotype itself: No antigen is known for it.

The rearrangement joins TRBV9 to TRBJ2-7; 7 positions agree with TRBD2. This specimen was cultured PBMCs, taken from culture after CMV antigen stimulation. This TCR came from a human donor in good health (CMV status not recorded). Some clones in this sample may be carry-over from other donors' samples. The CDR3 sequence: CASSVTGRTDEQYF. DNA of the CDR3: TGTGCCAGCAGCGTAACCGGGAGGACCGACGAGCAGTACTTC.